The 10 T cell receptor beta chains below were found in one sample sequenced in a study of immune cell composition in non-small cell lung cancer. The assay was immunoSEQ multiplex PCR, and TCRdb's table has in-frame clones only and misses some. The sample holds around 13,000 clones; approximately 70% are singletons and the top ten take around 15%. The specimen sequenced was lung tumor tissue. Receptors were obtained from a human donor with non-small cell lung cancer.

The sample holds a few counts of this clone. V and J are TRBV10-3 and TRBJ2-3; TRBD2 matches at 11 bases. This CDR3 has 14 amino acids. Trimming removed 10 bases from V and 6 bases from J; junction bases left unmatched: 9. Per the germline V gene, CDR1 is ENHRY and CDR2 is SYGVKD. CDR3 nucleotides: TGTGCCACAGGGCTAGCGGGAGGAGGTGATACGCAGTATTTT. Amino acid sequence: CATGLAGGGDTQYF.

The rearrangement joins TRBV7-2 to TRBJ1-1; perhaps TRBD1 as D (6 bases). Germline lookup yields CDR1 SGHTA and CDR2 FQGNSA. With 5 bases removed from V and 4 bases from J, the gap between germline ends came to 11 bases. CDR3 size: 13 residues. The DNA for the CDR3 is TGTGCCAGCAGCCCAAACAGGGCCACTGAAGCTTTCTTT. It is translated as CASSPNRATEAFF.

Only a few counts were recorded for this clone. The chain combines TRBV7-9 with TRBJ2-7; 7 bases fit TRBD2. In germline, CDR1 is SEHNR, CDR2 FQNEAQ (reference sequence). V shed 5 bases, J shed 3 bases, and the junction held 10 bases outside the gene matches. This CDR3 has 15 amino acids. In DNA, the CDR3 is TGTGCCAGCAGCCGCGGACTAGAACAGTTCTACGAGCAGTACTTC. Its protein is CASSRGLEQFYEQYF.

V and J are TRBV21-1 and TRBJ1-5; whether TRBD1, the table's D call, matches the DNA was not checked. TRBV21-1 is assigned pseudogene status. CDR3 length: 19 residues. The CDR3 nucleotides read TGTGCCAGCAGCAAAGAGCAAGTATATGACAGAAATAGCAATCAGCCCCAGCATTTT. Residues: CASSKEQVYDRNSNQPQHF.

V gene TRBV28 combines with J gene TRBJ2-5; 9 bases align to TRBD2. From germline, CDR1 is MDHEN and CDR2 SYDVKM. Trimming cost V 5 bases and J 4 bases; bases outside gene matches: 23. The CDR3 contains 20 residues. CDR3 loop: CASSNMNPGPIKAGGETQYF. CDR3 coding DNA: TGTGCCAGCAGTAATATGAACCCGGGACCGATCAAAGCGGGGGGAGAGACCCAGTACTTC.

The chain employs TRBV14 and TRBJ2-1, with 9 bases lining up with TRBD2. The germline gives CDR1 SGHDN, CDR2 FVKESK. This CDR3 spans 16 amino acids. The trim removed 4 bases at V and 10 bases at J, leaving 14 bases unmatched. CDR3 in amino acids: CASSPRGAGGVGEQFF. The DNA for the CDR3 is TGTGCCAGCAGCCCCCGCGGGGCGGGGGGGGTAGGGGAGCAGTTCTTC.

The chain links TRBV16 to TRBJ2-2; D is ambiguous. Trimming took off 4 bases at V and 0 bases at J, with 9 bases between the two ends. Germline V gives CDR1 KGHSY, CDR2 FQNENV. The CDR3 contains 15 residues. The CDR3 bases are TGTGCCAGCAGCCTCCGGGTCTCGAACACCGGGGAGCTGTTTTTT. Amino acid sequence: CASSLRVSNTGELFF.

This rearrangement joins TRBV7-9 to TRBJ2-3; TRBD2 agrees at 7 bases. The CDR3 covers 16 residues. V dropped 9 bases and J dropped 0; count of bases not matched to a gene: 12. Germline CDR1 and CDR2: SEHNR and FQNEAQ (reference sequence). CDR3 region: CASDLGSGASTDTQYF. The CDR3 DNA follows: TGTGCCAGTGACCTCGGGAGCGGGGCAAGCACAGATACGCAGTATTTT.

The V and J genes are TRBV18 and TRBJ1-1, with 11 bases that match TRBD1. This CDR3 comprises 16 residues. Trimming removed 4 bases from V and 0 bases from J; junction bases left unmatched: 4. The germline CDR1 and CDR2 sequences are KGHSH and LQKENI. The chain's CDR3 is CASSQGQGGMNTEAFF. CDR3 coding DNA: TGTGCCAGCTCACAGGGACAGGGGGGTATGAACACTGAAGCTTTCTTT.

This clone was detected only a few times. The chain joins TRBV14 to TRBJ2-7; D ambiguous. Deletions cut 1 base from V and 7 bases from J, with 17 bases between. The CDR3 has 15 residues. CDR1 SGHDN and CDR2 FVKESK come from the germline V gene. The CDR3 DNA reads TGTGCCAGCAGCCAAGCAGGATTGGTGGGCCGGGAGCAGTACTTC. Protein product: CASSQAGLVGREQYF. Together with reference TRBV14 and TRBJ2-7, the CDR3 gives the full variable domain: EAGVTQFPSHSVIEKGQTVTLRCDPISGHDNLYWYRRVMGKEIKFLLHFVKESKQDESGMPNNRFLAERTGGTYSTLKVQPAELEDSGVYFCASSQAGLVGREQYFGPGTRLTVT.